Sequencing of this T cell receptor beta chain was carried out in a study of cytomegalovirus exposure and HLA in healthy donors. The primer mix had 60 Vbeta and 13 Jbeta primers. Repertoires were generated with immunoSEQ multiplex PCR, while TCRdb's copy carries only in-frame clones and drops some. The sample has 150,000 or so clones; around 83% are singletons. From germline, CDR1 is SGHTA and CDR2 FQGNSA. The CDR3 runs 15 residues. V was pared by 4 bases and J by 2 bases, with 11 bases between. This sequence originates from a man in his fifties or sixties in good health and CMV-seropositive. The specimen sequenced was PBMCs. V is TRBV7-2 and J is TRBJ1-4; D gene unclear. For the CDR3, the DNA is TGTGCCAGCAGCTCTCGAACCGGGACTAATGAAAAACTGTTTTTT. Translated, it gives CASSSRTGTNEKLFF.